The 28 T cell receptor beta chains below were found in one sample sequenced in a study of blood T cells in healthy people across ages. Primers used in a second PCR of about 6 to 11 cycles were a sample-barcoded 5' primer and a J-beta primer mix. TCRdb redid the calling of the 5' RACE reads with MiXCR, one entry per CDR3 protein. The repertoire holds 550,000 to 600,000 distinct CDR3 sequences, with about 26% as singletons. Input material: blood. The receptors stem from a woman aged 70 to 79 in good health.

This clonotype has a handful of counts. The rearrangement uses TRBV3-1 and TRBJ2-5, with 8 bases fitting TRBD2. V dropped 1 base and J dropped 4; count of bases not matched to a gene: 11. The CDR3 contains 17 residues. CDR1 is LGHDT and CDR2 is YNNKEL in the germline V gene (reference sequence). CDR3 loop: CASSQGSGGRGVETQYF. DNA for the CDR3: TGTGCCAGCAGCCAAGGCAGCGGGGGTAGGGGAGTAGAGACCCAGTACTTC.

This clonotype was counted between two and nine times. The chain employs TRBV20-1 and TRBJ2-5; unclear D gene. With the DNA end fitting TRBJ2-7 better, the J assignment may be wrong. CDR3 length: 13 residues. The germline gives CDR1 DFQATT, CDR2 SNEGSKA (reference sequence). The CDR3: CSASYGVSYEQYF. The CDR3 DNA reads TGCAGTGCCAGTTATGGGGTTTCCTACGAGCAGTACTTC.

This chain uses TRBV20-1 with TRBJ2-5; the D is unclear. CDR3 length: 14 residues. Deletions cut 1 base from V and 2 bases from J, with 11 bases between. Germline V gene lookup returns CDR1 DFQATT and CDR2 SNEGSKA (reference sequence). The CDR3 DNA sequence: TGCAGTGCTAGAGTTGGACCTACTCAAGAGACCCAGTACTTC. It is translated as CSARVGPTQETQYF.

V and J are TRBV6-1 and TRBJ1-2; D not certain. There are 12 residues in the CDR3. Trimming shortened V by 3 bases and J by 4 bases, and 6 bases separated the two germline ends. Germline V lookup: CDR1 MNHNS, CDR2 SASEGT. The CDR3 DNA sequence: TGTGCCAGCAGTGATCGGTTCTATGGCTACACCTTC. Translation: CASSDRFYGYTF.

The rearrangement uses TRBV27 and TRBJ1-4; D perhaps matches TRBD1 (6 bases). V lost 5 bases and J 8 bases, leaving 21 bases between the germline ends. The CDR3 runs to 16 residues. Germline V gives CDR1 MNHEY, CDR2 SMNVEV (reference sequence). CDR3 residues: CASSPAERGRGEKLFF. The DNA of the CDR3 is TGTGCCAGCAGTCCTGCAGAGCGGGGGCGTGGGGAAAAACTGTTTTTT.

This clonotype was found a few times. The rearrangement joins TRBV9 to TRBJ1-6; D is unclear. This CDR3 spans 17 amino acids. CDR1 is SGDLS and CDR2 is YYNGEE in the germline V gene. Trimming removed 0 bases from V and 0 bases from J, with 10 bases in between. CDR3 coding DNA: TGTGCCAGCAGCGTAGGGGTCCAGAGCTCCTATAATTCACCCCTCCACTTT. Protein: CASSVGVQSSYNSPLHF.

The chain joins TRBV24-1 to TRBJ2-1; D gene uncertain. Trimming removed 4 bases at V and 8 bases at J, with 11 bases between. The CDR3 covers 13 residues. Germline V gene sequence: CDR1 KGHDR, CDR2 SFDVKD. The chain's CDR3 is CATSEPPRHEQFF. DNA for the CDR3: TGTGCCACCAGTGAACCTCCCAGGCATGAGCAGTTCTTC.

The chain recombines TRBV4-3 with TRBJ1-2; TRBD1 agrees at 7 bases. The V gene end was trimmed by 4 bases and the J gene end by 4 bases; junction bases not matched to a gene: 15. CDR1 and CDR2 from the germline V gene are LGHNA and YSLEER. The CDR3 runs 17 residues. The CDR3 protein is CASSLGQPLFGGYGYTF. As DNA, the CDR3 is TGCGCCAGCAGCCTGGGACAGCCACTTTTCGGGGGCTATGGCTACACCTTC.

The gene calls are TRBV19 and TRBJ2-2, with no clear D. Germline V gene sequence: CDR1 LNHDA, CDR2 SQIVND (reference sequence). Trimming removed 6 bases at V and 5 bases at J, with 7 bases between. The CDR3 runs to 12 residues. The DNA of the CDR3 is TGTGCCAGTAGACCTGCAACCGGGGAGCTGTTTTTT. Its translation: CASRPATGELFF. Full variable domain (rest looked up from reference TRBV19 and TRBJ2-2): DGGITQSPKYLFRKEGQNVTLSCEQNLNHDAMYWYRQDPGQGLRLIYYSQIVNDFQKGDIAEGYSVSREKKESFPLTVTSAQKNPTAFYLCASRPATGELFFGEGSRLTVL.

This clonotype was counted between two and nine times. The chain joins TRBV24-1 to TRBJ2-3; 12 nucleotides agree with TRBD1. Germline lookup yields CDR1 KGHDR and CDR2 SFDVKD. This CDR3 region has 16 residues. J gave up 4 bases and V 4 bases, and 5 bases lay outside the gene matches. CDR3 sequence (DNA): TGTGCCACCAGTGACCCCGGGACAGGGGGCGCAGATACGCAGTATTTT. Protein: CATSDPGTGGADTQYF.

This clonotype has more than one count but fewer than ten. Here the CDR3 omits its conserved ending phenylalanine or tryptophan, so a read error is the likely source. This chain connects TRBV27 to TRBJ1-4; no reliable D call. Germline V gene sequence: CDR1 MNHEY, CDR2 SMNVEV (reference sequence). CDR3 length: 16 residues. V lost 3 bases and J lost 4, with 15 bases in between. CDR3 in DNA: TGTGCCAGCAGTTTCTCTCTGGGGAGGCTTAATGAAAAACTGTTTCTT. This encodes CASSFSLGRLNEKLFL.

V is TRBV20-1 and J is TRBJ2-5; D gene ambiguous. TRBJ2-7 explains the end of the DNA better; the J call may be wrong. The CDR3 is made up of 14 amino acids. The V gene's germline CDR1 is DFQATT and CDR2 SNEGSKA (reference sequence). The CDR3: CSARPPGLWYEQYF. DNA of the CDR3: TGCAGTGCTAGACCTCCCGGGCTCTGGTACGAGCAGTACTTC.

V gene TRBV7-2 combines with J gene TRBJ2-7; D ambiguous. Germline values: CDR1 SGHTA, CDR2 FQGNSA. The germline V and J ends were trimmed by 0 bases and 1 base, with 10 bases remaining between them. The length of the CDR3 is 15 residues. In nucleotides, the CDR3 is TGTGCCAGCAGCTTAGCCTCCGTCGTTTCCTACGAGCAGTACTTC. Translation gives CASSLASVVSYEQYF.

The V call is TRBV20-1, the J call TRBJ2-3; D may be TRBD1 (6 bases). CDR1 and CDR2 from the germline V gene are DFQATT and SNEGSKA (reference sequence). The CDR3 is made up of 21 amino acids. V dropped 1 base and J dropped 0 bases, with 29 bases sitting between them. DNA of the CDR3: TGCAGTGCTAGAGGGATGCCAAAAACCGGGACAACCTTTTCTAGCACAGATACGCAGTATTTT. Translation gives CSARGMPKTGTTFSSTDTQYF.

This clonotype has ten or more counts. The genes are TRBV20-1 and TRBJ1-1; D call uncertain. Trimming cost V 0 bases and J 1 base, with 12 bases left between them. Germline V gene lookup returns CDR1 DFQATT and CDR2 SNEGSKA (reference sequence). The CDR3 is 15 residues long. CDR3 region: CSAREGGRSNTEAFF. The CDR3 nucleotides are TGCAGTGCTAGAGAAGGAGGGCGATCGAACACTGAAGCTTTCTTT.

This clonotype was detected a few times. The chain is built from TRBV6-2 or TRBV6-3 and TRBJ2-1, with 8 bases identical to TRBD1. The end of the DNA fits TRBJ2-5 better, so the J call may be wrong. The germline V gene has CDR1 MNHEY and CDR2 SVGEGT. The CDR3 spans 14 residues. CDR3 in DNA: TGTGCCAGCAGTAACCGACAGGGGTTTGAGACCCAGTACTTC. Protein: CASSNRQGFETQYF.

The rearrangement uses TRBV20-1 and TRBJ2-5, with D unresolved. The V end lost 3 bases, the J end lost 5 bases, and 10 bases lay between the germline ends. This CDR3 region has 12 residues. Germline assignment: CDR1 DFQATT and CDR2 SNEGSKA (reference sequence). CDR3 sequence: CSASKARETQYF. As DNA, the CDR3 is TGCAGTGCTAGCAAAGCTCGGGAGACCCAGTACTTC.

This clonotype turned up a few times. One end of the junction fails to match germline, which may point to a read error. V is TRBV12-3 or TRBV12-4 and J is TRBJ1-2; D is unclear. This CDR3 region has 13 residues. Here the CDR3 reads CASSLGQVRGYAF. The CDR3 region has the DNA TGTGCCAGCAGTTTAGGGCAGGTACGAGGCTACGCCTTC.

This clonotype has a single count. The chain joins TRBV7-2 to TRBJ1-2, with a tentative D call TRBD1 (5 bases). Trimming cost V 5 bases and J 4 bases, with 17 bases left between them. The CDR3 is 15 amino acids. CDR1 is SGHTA, CDR2 FQGNSA, per germline. In DNA form, the CDR3 reads TGTGCCAGCAGCCCTTCATACCGGCAGGGCTATGGCTACACCTTC. It translates to CASSPSYRQGYGYTF.

This chain uses TRBV4-3 with TRBJ2-1; D remains unclear. With 3 bases removed from V and 2 bases from J, the gap between germline ends came to 8 bases. The CDR3 consists of 14 residues. Germline V gene lookup returns CDR1 LGHNA and CDR2 YSLEER. CDR3 amino acids: CASSQVGAYNEQFF. CDR3 nucleotide sequence: TGCGCCAGCAGCCAGGTCGGCGCCTACAATGAGCAGTTCTTC.

This clonotype was counted a few times. The chain couples TRBV27 to TRBJ2-5, with 9 bases that match TRBD1. Matching the DNA end better, TRBJ2-7 makes the J call doubtful. In germline, CDR1 is MNHEY, CDR2 SMNVEV (reference sequence). The CDR3 spans 15 residues. The CDR3 DNA sequence: TGTGCCAGCAGTTTAGCCGGGACAGGGCCGAACGAGCAGTACTTC. The encoded protein is CASSLAGTGPNEQYF.

This clonotype was seen repeatedly, ten times or more. The chain employs TRBV28 and TRBJ1-2, with D unresolved. Trimming stripped 2 bases from V and 6 bases from J, with 4 bases between. Germline V gives CDR1 MDHEN, CDR2 SYDVKM. CDR3 length: 11 amino acids. DNA of the CDR3: TGTGCCAGCAGTTTAACAAATGGCTACACCTTC. It yields the protein CASSLTNGYTF.

The chain joins TRBV6-2 or TRBV6-3 to TRBJ2-2; D unclear. The CDR3 has 15 residues. In germline, CDR1 is MNHEY, CDR2 SVGEGT. With 6 bases removed from V and 5 bases from J, the gap between germline ends came to 16 bases. The CDR3 here is CASSRYLKGTGELFF. The CDR3 DNA reads as TGTGCCAGCAGCCGATACTTAAAGGGAACCGGGGAGCTGTTTTTT.

In this sample, this clonotype turned up many times. This chain uses TRBV6-5 with TRBJ2-5, with 9 bases aligning to TRBD1. The end of the DNA is better explained by TRBJ2-7, so the J call may be wrong. The CDR3 spans 15 residues. Germline V gene data show CDR1 as MNHEY and CDR2 as SVGAGI. Here the CDR3 DNA reads TGTGCCAGCAGTCTTGCCGGGACAGGGAACTACGAGCAGTACTTC. Translation: CASSLAGTGNYEQYF.

The chain uses TRBV4-3 and TRBJ2-5; TRBD1 is a possible D gene (5 bases). The J call may be in error: the DNA end matches TRBJ2-1 better. CDR3 length: 14 residues. Germline CDR1 and CDR2: LGHNA and YSLEER. Here the CDR3 DNA reads TGCGCCAGCAGCCGGGATGACAGAGACAATGAGCAGTTCTTC. Translation gives CASSRDDRDNEQFF.

In this sample, this clonotype turned up a few times. The chain combines TRBV11-3 with TRBJ2-5; 9 bases fit TRBD2. This CDR3 contains 14 residues. Germline V gene sequence: CDR1 SGHNT, CDR2 YENEEA. Unmatched junction bases numbered 9, after V lost 2 bases and J lost 11 bases. The CDR3 loop reads CASSLHRLAEEQYF. CDR3 nucleotide sequence: TGTGCCAGCAGCTTACATAGACTAGCGGAGGAGCAGTACTTC.

V is TRBV7-2 and J is TRBJ2-7; D not certain. Trimming cost V 4 bases and J 7 bases, with 14 bases left between them. The germline CDR1 and CDR2 sequences are SGHTA and FQGNSA. The CDR3 is 13 residues long. CDR3 region: CASSSYSAFEQYF. CDR3 nucleotide sequence: TGTGCCAGCAGCTCCTACTCGGCGTTTGAGCAGTACTTC.

The rearrangement uses TRBV29-1 and TRBJ1-2; D call uncertain. Trimming shortened V by 6 bases and J by 11 bases, and 19 bases separated the two germline ends. Germline-derived CDR1 and CDR2 are SQVTM and ANQGSEA. The CDR3 extends over 12 amino acids. CDR3 bases: TGCAGCGTAGTACCGATGACCTCGGGGTACACCTTC. It yields the protein CSVVPMTSGYTF.